This section outlines one T cell receptor (beta chain) sequence together with its context. Sequencing was performed with immunoSEQ multiplex PCR; in TCRdb, only in-frame clones are kept and a portion is missing. The sample lists around 150,000 clones, about 92% occurring once. The entry originates in a study of blood T cell repertoires in COVID-19. J gave up 5 bases and V 3 bases, and 16 bases lay outside the gene matches. Germline V CDR1 and CDR2: SGHDT, YYEEEE. The CDR3 totals 18 residues. The sample taken for sequencing was peripheral blood. The chain combines TRBV5-6 with TRBJ2-5; 10 positions match TRBD2. The TCR comes from a man aged 25 to 45 with COVID-19, enrolled during active disease. This CDR3 reads CASSSTGLAGDVLETQYF. CDR3 nucleotides: TGTGCCAGCAGCTCGACCGGCCTAGCGGGAGATGTGTTGGAGACCCAGTACTTC.